Many counts were recorded for the clone carrying this TCR beta chain. Its antigen remains unknown. TCRdb independently ran MiXCR on the 5' RACE reads; one entry per CDR3 protein. The sample includes tens of thousands of distinct CDR3 sequences, less than 8.5% of them seen just once. The source of the sample is a study of CD8 T cells in ankylosing spondylitis. Points from the study as a whole: Disease-linked clones were reportedly significantly enriched in matched ankylosing spondylitis synovial fluid. It appeared that ankylosing spondylitis blood was characterized by a TCR beta motif of under ten highly homologous variants.

Germline CDR1 and CDR2: MNHNS and SASEGT. This CDR3 region has 16 residues. Trimming removed 4 bases from V and 1 base from J; junction bases left unmatched: 7. V gene TRBV6-1 combines with J gene TRBJ2-3; 8 nucleotides line up with TRBD1. This receptor was obtained from a female donor with ankylosing spondylitis or in good health (not recorded which). What was sequenced was blood, either unsorted or a sorted T cell fraction (not recorded which). The CDR3 is CASSAPPGQGTDTQYF. The CDR3 DNA reads TGTGCCAGCAGTGCTCCACCGGGACAGGGCACAGATACGCAGTATTTT.